This entry lists 27 T cell receptor beta chains sequenced from one sample in a study of CD8 T cells in ankylosing spondylitis. TCRdb re-called the 5' RACE reads through MiXCR, storing one row per CDR3 protein. Here the sample spans about 66,000 distinct CDR3 sequences, 6% to 8% being singletons. Sample: synovial fluid, either unsorted or a sorted T cell fraction (not recorded which). All receptors come from a male donor with ankylosing spondylitis.

This clonotype was seen many times. The rearrangement uses TRBV4-3 and TRBJ2-5; TRBD2 might be the D (5 bases). The CDR3 consists of 14 residues. V was clipped by 0 bases and J by 3 bases, with 8 bases between them. Germline CDR1 is LGHNA and CDR2 is YSLEER. CDR3 DNA: TGCGCCAGCAGCCAAGATACGGGGAAAGAGACCCAGTACTTC. Amino acid sequence: CASSQDTGKETQYF.

V and J are TRBV9 and TRBJ1-6; 8 bases line up with TRBD1. V gave up 4 bases and J gave up 2 bases; unmatched junction bases: 5. This CDR3 comprises 16 residues. From germline, CDR1 is SGDLS and CDR2 YYNGEE. In nucleotides, the CDR3 is TGTGCCAGCAGCCCCCAGGGGGCCGCCTATAATTCACCCCTCCACTTT. This encodes CASSPQGAAYNSPLHF.

This clonotype was recorded many times. The chain has TRBV29-1 and TRBJ2-5, with 7 nucleotides matching TRBD2. In germline, CDR1 is SQVTM, CDR2 ANQGSEA. The CDR3 covers 15 residues. V dropped 5 bases and J dropped 3; count of bases not matched to a gene: 12. CDR3: CSVKTGTNIEETQYF. The CDR3 DNA sequence: TGCAGCGTTAAAACCGGGACTAACATCGAAGAGACCCAGTACTTC.

This clonotype was seen repeatedly, ten times or more. This chain's CDR3 is CASSVGSTGAGELFF. For the CDR3, the DNA is TGTGCCAGCAGTGTCGGGTCCACTGGGGCCGGGGAGCTGTTTTTT. The chain has TRBV12-3 or TRBV12-4 and TRBJ2-2; D unresolved. This CDR3 is 15 amino acids long. V was pared by 5 bases and J by 6 bases, with 16 bases between.

This clonotype was observed at least ten times. This chain uses TRBV11-2 with TRBJ2-1, with 8 bases matching TRBD2. The germline V gene encodes CDR1 SGHAT and CDR2 FQNNGV. The CDR3 consists of 18 residues. V shed 2 bases, J shed 3 bases, and the junction held 12 bases outside the gene matches. The CDR3 DNA reads as TGTGCCAGCAGCTTAATCACTAGCGGCCCCAGAAACTACAATGAGCAGTTCTTC. Translation gives CASSLITSGPRNYNEQFF.

There are a few counts of this clonotype. The chain is built from TRBV5-1 and TRBJ2-3; D gene uncertain. This CDR3 comprises 17 residues. Germline CDR1 is SGHRS and CDR2 is YFSETQ. V lost 1 base, J lost 0 bases, and 15 bases lay in between. CDR3 DNA sequence: TGCGCCAGCAGCTTGAGATTTCTGGAGATCAGCACAGATACGCAGTATTTT. Residues: CASSLRFLEISTDTQYF.

This clonotype was detected many times. The chain has TRBV24-1 and TRBJ1-5, with D hard to call. Germline CDR1 is KGHDR and CDR2 is SFDVKD. This CDR3 has 13 residues. Deletions cut 3 bases from V and 0 bases from J, with 2 bases between. The CDR3 bases are TGTGCCACCAGTGATGATAGCAATCAGCCCCAGCATTTT. Residues: CATSDDSNQPQHF.

This clonotype was observed at least ten times. The chain couples TRBV7-2 to TRBJ2-7; 7 nucleotides agree with TRBD1. This CDR3 region has 15 residues. CDR1 is SGHTA, CDR2 FQGNSA, per germline. CDR3 DNA sequence: TGTTCAGACGATCCGGGACAGCGATCGTTAGGGGAGCAGTACTTC. Amino acids: CSDDPGQRSLGEQYF.

This clonotype showed up many times. This rearrangement joins TRBV9 to TRBJ2-5; 9 bases agree with TRBD2. V was clipped by 0 bases and J by 7 bases; unmatched bases: 7. The CDR3 runs 15 residues. Germline lookup yields CDR1 SGDLS and CDR2 YYNGEE. CDR3 coding DNA: TGTGCCAGCAGCGTAGAAGGTAGCGGGAGTGGGACCCAGTACTTC. Its protein is CASSVEGSGSGTQYF.

The CDR3 DNA is TGTGCCAGCTCAGTCCGGGACACCCTGAACACTGAAGCTTTCTTT. It codes for CASSVRDTLNTEAFF. The chain has TRBV18 and TRBJ1-1, with D perhaps matching TRBD1 (6 bases). Germline CDR1 is KGHSH and CDR2 is LQKENI. V was shortened by 5 bases and J by 0 bases, with 13 bases between the two germline ends. CDR3 length equals 15 residues.

The table lists this clonotype with many counts. The V call is TRBV7-2, the J call TRBJ2-3, with D possibly matching TRBD2 (6 bases). The V end was cut by 1 base, the J end by 6 bases, with 11 bases between. This CDR3 region has 14 residues. Germline CDR1 reads SGHTA; CDR2 reads FQGNSA. The CDR3 is CASSLGMGGDTQYF. In DNA, the CDR3 is TGTGCCAGCAGCTTAGGGATGGGAGGTGATACGCAGTATTTT. Looking up the rest from reference TRBV7-2 and TRBJ2-3 gives the full variable domain: GAGVSQSPSNKVTEKGKDVELRCDPISGHTALYWYRQSLGQGLEFLIYFQGNSAPDKSGLPSDRFSAERTGGSVSTLTIQRTQQEDSAVYLCASSLGMGGDTQYFGPGTRLTVL.

This clonotype showed up just a few times. The chain uses TRBV25-1 and TRBJ1-1; no firm D call. In germline, CDR1 is MGHDK, CDR2 SYGVNS. V shed 6 bases and J shed 1 base, with 12 bases lying between them. This CDR3 has 14 residues. The CDR3 coding sequence is TGTGCCAGCAGCAGAGCGGGTGGGAACACTGAAGCTTTCTTT. Protein: CASSRAGGNTEAFF.

This clonotype was counted many times. This chain joins TRBV5-1 and TRBJ2-2; D is unresolved. The ends were cut back, 4 bases at V and 4 bases at J, with 20 bases in the middle. Looked up from germline, CDR1 is SGHRS and CDR2 is YFSETQ. This CDR3 is 17 amino acids long. This CDR3 reads CASSPIRDPTGTGELFF. CDR3 DNA sequence: TGCGCCAGCAGCCCTATCCGAGATCCCACCGGCACCGGGGAGCTGTTTTTT. The full variable domain, with the rest looked up from reference TRBV5-1 and TRBJ2-2, is KAGVTQTPRYLIKTRGQQVTLSCSPISGHRSVSWYQQTPGQGLQFLFEYFSETQRNKGNFPGRFSGRQFSNSRSEMNVSTLELGDSALYLCASSPIRDPTGTGELFFGEGSRLTVL.

The table lists this clonotype with many counts. This chain connects TRBV12-3 or TRBV12-4 to TRBJ1-5; maybe TRBD1 (6 bases). V was cut by 5 bases and J by 5 bases, with 16 bases left in between. This CDR3 contains 15 residues. CDR3 in amino acids: CASSPADRFDQPQHF. The CDR3 nucleotides are TGTGCCAGCAGTCCTGCGGACAGATTCGATCAGCCCCAGCATTTT.

This clonotype appeared many times. The rearrangement joins TRBV28 to TRBJ2-7; the match to TRBD2 covers 14 bases. The V and J ends lost 7 bases and 3 bases, in that order; junction bases with no gene match: 11. The CDR3 has 17 amino acids. Germline-derived CDR1 and CDR2 are MDHEN and SYDVKM. CDR3 nucleotides: TGTGCCAGCACCGACCCCCAAGGACTAGCGGGAGGCTACGAGCAGTACTTC. This gives the protein CASTDPQGLAGGYEQYF.

By share of the sample, this clonotype is medium-sized. The chain recombines TRBV12-3 or TRBV12-4 with TRBJ2-1; 12 bases fit TRBD2. V trimming: 6 bases; J trimming: 7 bases; junction bases outside the gene matches: 10. This CDR3 has 16 amino acids. Here the CDR3 reads CASSSSSGRARNEQFF. The CDR3 DNA sequence: TGTGCCAGCAGCTCATCTAGCGGGAGGGCCCGGAATGAGCAGTTCTTC.

The rearrangement links TRBV6-1 to TRBJ1-6, with TRBD1 matching 7 bases. Germline-derived CDR1 and CDR2 are MNHNS and SASEGT. The V and J ends lost 6 bases and 4 bases, in that order; junction bases with no gene match: 6. The CDR3 consists of 15 residues. In DNA form, the CDR3 reads TGTGCCAGCAGGGCCGGGACAGCTTATAATTCACCCCTCCACTTT. The encoded protein is CASRAGTAYNSPLHF.

This clonotype was observed many times. This sequence joins TRBV5-1 and TRBJ1-2; 12 nucleotides agree with TRBD1. This CDR3 contains 15 residues. CDR1 and CDR2 from the germline V gene are SGHRS and YFSETQ. V lost 2 bases and J lost 8; bases outside the gene matches: 7. The CDR3 region has the DNA TGCGCCAGCAGCTTCCCGGGACAGGGGGCGTCGGGCTACACCTTC. Its translation: CASSFPGQGASGYTF.

Ten or more counts support this clonotype. The genes are TRBV18 and TRBJ2-5, with 7 positions matching TRBD1. With 2 bases clipped from V and 7 bases from J, the junction kept 4 bases outside the gene matches. CDR1 and CDR2 (germline): KGHSH, LQKENI. CDR3 length: 13 amino acids. CDR3 DNA sequence: TGTGCCAGCTCACCAACAGGGGACGGGACCCAGTACTTC. This sequence encodes CASSPTGDGTQYF.

This clonotype was observed many times. The chain has TRBV12-3 or TRBV12-4 and TRBJ2-5, with 10 bases aligning to TRBD1. The CDR3 covers 17 residues. The V and J ends lost 1 base and 4 bases, in that order; junction bases with no gene match: 9. CDR3 nucleotides: TGTGCCAGCAGTTTAGGGACAGGGGGTGCCGTGGTAGAGACCCAGTACTTC. Protein: CASSLGTGGAVVETQYF.

By share, this clonotype counts as medium-sized. The genes are TRBV12-3 or TRBV12-4 and TRBJ2-5; 10 nucleotides line up with TRBD2. Germline trimming cut 6 bases from V and 6 bases from J; bases unmatched to any gene: 10. This CDR3 is built from 15 residues. The CDR3 DNA follows: TGTGCCAGCAGCACAGCGGGAGGGCCTCTACAGACCCAGTACTTC. Encoded protein: CASSTAGGPLQTQYF.

The chain carries TRBV20-1 and TRBJ2-5; 9 bases are shared with TRBD1. Trimming at V came to 5 bases and at J to 5 bases, leaving 9 bases not matched to a gene. Germline V gives CDR1 DFQATT, CDR2 SNEGSKA (reference sequence). CDR3 length: 14 amino acids. The CDR3 DNA reads as TGCAGTGCTGATCCGGGACAGGGTCTTGAGACCCAGTACTTC. Residues: CSADPGQGLETQYF.

This clonotype was seen ten or more times. The genes are TRBV7-9 and TRBJ1-2; 7 bases are shared with TRBD1. Germline V CDR1 and CDR2: SEHNR, FQNEAQ (reference sequence). The CDR3 extends over 13 amino acids. With 5 bases clipped from V and 2 bases from J, the junction kept 2 bases outside the gene matches. DNA of the CDR3: TGTGCCAGCAGCGTGGGACAGAACTATGGCTACACCTTC. It specifies CASSVGQNYGYTF.

The chain recombines TRBV11-1 with TRBJ1-1; possible D gene TRBD1, 5 bases. The CDR3 extends over 13 amino acids. Germline CDR1 is SGHAT and CDR2 is FQDESV (reference sequence). Trimming left V 3 bases short and J 11 bases short, with 16 bases between. CDR3 in DNA: TGTGCCAGCAGCTTTAACCGGGACGCTTCGGCTTTCTTT. Residues: CASSFNRDASAFF.

The chain recombines TRBV4-1 with TRBJ1-1; D gene uncertain. This CDR3 has 15 residues. Trimming took off 0 bases at V and 2 bases at J, with 10 bases between the two ends. The germline V gene encodes CDR1 MGHRA and CDR2 YSYEKL. The CDR3 DNA follows: TGCGCCAGCAGCCAAGATCCCCGGGGAAACACTGAAGCTTTCTTT. This gives the protein CASSQDPRGNTEAFF.

This clonotype was recorded at least ten times. This chain links TRBV7-9 with TRBJ1-1; D unresolved. Germline values: CDR1 SEHNR, CDR2 FQNEAQ (reference sequence). The CDR3 is made up of 13 amino acids. The V end was cut by 2 bases, the J end by 1 base, with 5 bases between. The CDR3 protein is CASSLRPNTEAFF. DNA for the CDR3: TGTGCCAGCAGCTTAAGGCCGAACACTGAAGCTTTCTTT.

This clonotype was seen at least ten times. The rearrangement uses TRBV24-1 and TRBJ2-1, with TRBD2 matching over 13 bases. The junction had 3 bases not matched to a gene; V was cut back by 10 bases and J by 4 bases. This CDR3 region has 14 residues. Germline CDR1 is KGHDR and CDR2 is SFDVKD. The CDR3 sequence is CATGTSGVYNEQFF. The CDR3, as DNA: TGTGCCACTGGGACTAGCGGGGTGTACAATGAGCAGTTCTTC.